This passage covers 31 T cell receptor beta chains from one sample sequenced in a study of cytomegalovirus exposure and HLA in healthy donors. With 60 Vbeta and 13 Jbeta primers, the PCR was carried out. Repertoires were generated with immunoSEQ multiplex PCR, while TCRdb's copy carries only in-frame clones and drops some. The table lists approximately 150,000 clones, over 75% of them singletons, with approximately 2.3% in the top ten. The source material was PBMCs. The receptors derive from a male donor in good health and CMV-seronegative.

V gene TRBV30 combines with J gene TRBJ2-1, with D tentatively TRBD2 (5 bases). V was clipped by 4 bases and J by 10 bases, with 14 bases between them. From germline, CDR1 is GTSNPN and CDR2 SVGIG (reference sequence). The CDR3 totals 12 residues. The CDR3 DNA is TGTGCCTGGACTAGCCCCCGTGAAGAGCAGTTCTTC. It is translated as CAWTSPREEQFF. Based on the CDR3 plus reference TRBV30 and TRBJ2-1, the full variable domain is SQTIHQWPATLVQPVGSPLSLECTVEGTSNPNLYWYRQAAGRGLQLLFYSVGIGQISSEVPQNLSASRPQDRQFILSSKKLLLSDSGFYLCAWTSPREEQFFGPGTRLTVL.

The CDR3 protein is CAWSVEALASEQYF. CDR3 coding DNA: TGTGCCTGGAGTGTTGAGGCACTAGCGAGCGAGCAGTACTTC. This chain links TRBV30 with TRBJ2-5; 7 nucleotides match TRBD2. The assigned J gene may be wrong: the sequence end matches TRBJ2-7 better. The CDR3 spans 14 residues. The germline gives CDR1 GTSNPN, CDR2 SVGIG (reference sequence).

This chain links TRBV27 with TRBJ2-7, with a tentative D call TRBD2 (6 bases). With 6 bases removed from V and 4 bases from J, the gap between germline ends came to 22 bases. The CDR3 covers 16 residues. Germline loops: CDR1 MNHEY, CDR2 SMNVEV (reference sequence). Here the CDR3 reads CASSPRWRAFEYEQYF. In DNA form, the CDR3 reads TGTGCCAGCAGCCCAAGGTGGAGGGCGTTCGAGTACGAGCAGTACTTC.

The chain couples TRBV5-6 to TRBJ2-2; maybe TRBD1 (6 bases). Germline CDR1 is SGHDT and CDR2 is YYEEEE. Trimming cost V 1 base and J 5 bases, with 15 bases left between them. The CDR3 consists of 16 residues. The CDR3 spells CASSLRSGGVTGELFF. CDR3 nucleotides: TGTGCCAGCAGCTTGAGGTCTGGGGGCGTGACCGGGGAGCTGTTTTTT.

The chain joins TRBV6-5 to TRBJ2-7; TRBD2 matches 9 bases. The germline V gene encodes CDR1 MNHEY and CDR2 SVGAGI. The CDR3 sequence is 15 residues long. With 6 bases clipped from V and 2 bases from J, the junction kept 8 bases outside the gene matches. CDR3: CASSPGLAPPYEQYF. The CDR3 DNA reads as TGTGCCAGCAGCCCCGGACTAGCGCCTCCCTACGAGCAGTACTTC.

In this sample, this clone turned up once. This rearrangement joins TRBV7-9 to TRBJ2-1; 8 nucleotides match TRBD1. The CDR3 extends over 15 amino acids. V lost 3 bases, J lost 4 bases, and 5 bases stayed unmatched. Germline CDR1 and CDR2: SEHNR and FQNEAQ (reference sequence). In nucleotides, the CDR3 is TGTGCCAGCAGCTTCCACAGGGGGGTGTACAATGAGCAGTTCTTC. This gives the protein CASSFHRGVYNEQFF.

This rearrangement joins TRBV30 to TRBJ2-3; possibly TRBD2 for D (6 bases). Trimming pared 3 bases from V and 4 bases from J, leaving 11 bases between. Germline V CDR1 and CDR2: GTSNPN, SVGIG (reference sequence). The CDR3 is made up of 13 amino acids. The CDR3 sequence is CAWSGSGADTQYF. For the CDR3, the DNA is TGTGCCTGGAGCGGGAGCGGCGCAGATACGCAGTATTTT. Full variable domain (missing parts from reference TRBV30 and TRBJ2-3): SQTIHQWPATLVQPVGSPLSLECTVEGTSNPNLYWYRQAAGRGLQLLFYSVGIGQISSEVPQNLSASRPQDRQFILSSKKLLLSDSGFYLCAWSGSGADTQYFGPGTRLTVL.

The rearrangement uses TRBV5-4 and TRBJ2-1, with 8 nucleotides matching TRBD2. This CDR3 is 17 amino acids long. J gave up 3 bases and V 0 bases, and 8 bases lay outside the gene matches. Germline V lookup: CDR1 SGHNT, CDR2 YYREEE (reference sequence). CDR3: CASSLGSGLVGYNEQFF. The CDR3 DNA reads TGTGCCAGCAGCTTGGGGTCGGGACTAGTCGGCTACAATGAGCAGTTCTTC.

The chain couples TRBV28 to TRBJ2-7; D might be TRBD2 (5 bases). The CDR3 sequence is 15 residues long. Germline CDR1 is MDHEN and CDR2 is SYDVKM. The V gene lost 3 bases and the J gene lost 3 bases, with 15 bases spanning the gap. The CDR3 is CASSFSLDSDYEQYF. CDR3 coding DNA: TGTGCCAGCAGTTTTAGTCTAGATAGCGACTACGAGCAGTACTTC.

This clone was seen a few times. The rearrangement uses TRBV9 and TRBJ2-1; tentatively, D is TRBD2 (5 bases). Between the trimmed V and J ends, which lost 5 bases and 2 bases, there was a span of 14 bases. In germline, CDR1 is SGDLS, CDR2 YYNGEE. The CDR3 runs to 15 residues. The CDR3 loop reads CASSFGKAPYNEQFF. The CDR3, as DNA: TGTGCCAGCAGTTTCGGGAAGGCCCCCTACAATGAGCAGTTCTTC.

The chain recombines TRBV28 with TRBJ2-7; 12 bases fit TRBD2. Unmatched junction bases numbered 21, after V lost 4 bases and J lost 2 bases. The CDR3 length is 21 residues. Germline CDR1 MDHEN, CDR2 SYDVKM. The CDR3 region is CASSYPPTPLLAGGSPYEQYF. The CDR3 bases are TGTGCCAGCAGTTACCCCCCCACTCCCCTACTAGCGGGAGGTTCCCCCTACGAGCAGTACTTC.

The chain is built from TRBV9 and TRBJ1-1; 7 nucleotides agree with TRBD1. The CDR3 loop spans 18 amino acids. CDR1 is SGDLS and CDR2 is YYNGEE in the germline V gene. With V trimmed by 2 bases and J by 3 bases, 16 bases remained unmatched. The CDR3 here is CASSVNPLGGSKHTEAFF. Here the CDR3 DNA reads TGTGCCAGCAGCGTCAACCCTTTAGGGGGCTCCAAACACACTGAAGCTTTCTTT.

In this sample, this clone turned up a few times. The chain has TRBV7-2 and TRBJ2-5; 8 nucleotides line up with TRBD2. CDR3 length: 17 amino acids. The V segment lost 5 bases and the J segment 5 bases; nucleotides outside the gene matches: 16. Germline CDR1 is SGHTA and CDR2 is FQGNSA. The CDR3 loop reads CASSVRGASGRSETQYF. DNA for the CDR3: TGTGCCAGCAGCGTAAGGGGGGCCAGCGGGAGAAGTGAGACCCAGTACTTC.

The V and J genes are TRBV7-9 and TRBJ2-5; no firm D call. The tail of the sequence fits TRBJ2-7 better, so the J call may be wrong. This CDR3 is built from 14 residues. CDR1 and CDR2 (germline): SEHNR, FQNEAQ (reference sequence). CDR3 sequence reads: CASSLVGVPYEQYF. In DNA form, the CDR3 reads TGTGCCAGCAGCTTAGTTGGTGTTCCCTACGAGCAGTACTTC.

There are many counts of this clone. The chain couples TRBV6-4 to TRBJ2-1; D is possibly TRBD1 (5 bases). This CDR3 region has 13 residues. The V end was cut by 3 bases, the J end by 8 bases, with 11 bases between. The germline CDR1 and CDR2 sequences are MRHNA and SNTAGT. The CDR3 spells CASSEGDSDEQFF. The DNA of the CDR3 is TGTGCCAGCAGTGAAGGGGATTCCGATGAGCAGTTCTTC.

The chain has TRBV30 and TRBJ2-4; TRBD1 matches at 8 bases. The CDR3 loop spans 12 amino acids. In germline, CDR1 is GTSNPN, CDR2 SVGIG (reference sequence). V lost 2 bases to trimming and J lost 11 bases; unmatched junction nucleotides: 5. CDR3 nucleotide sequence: TGTGCCTGGAGTCTAGGACAGGGAGTTCAGTACTTC. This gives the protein CAWSLGQGVQYF.

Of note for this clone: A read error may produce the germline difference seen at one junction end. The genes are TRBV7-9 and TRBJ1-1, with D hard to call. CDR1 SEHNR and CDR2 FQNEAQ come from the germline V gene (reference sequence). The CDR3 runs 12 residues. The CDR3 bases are TGTTCCAGCAGCTCCTTAAACACTGAAGCTTTCTTT. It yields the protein CSSSSLNTEAFF.

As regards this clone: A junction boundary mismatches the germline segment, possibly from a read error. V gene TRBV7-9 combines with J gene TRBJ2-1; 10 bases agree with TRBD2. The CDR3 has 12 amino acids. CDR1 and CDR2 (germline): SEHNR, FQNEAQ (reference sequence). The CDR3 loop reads CASSSSGRSGIF. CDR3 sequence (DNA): TGTGCCAGCAGTTCTAGCGGGAGAAGTGGGATCTTC.

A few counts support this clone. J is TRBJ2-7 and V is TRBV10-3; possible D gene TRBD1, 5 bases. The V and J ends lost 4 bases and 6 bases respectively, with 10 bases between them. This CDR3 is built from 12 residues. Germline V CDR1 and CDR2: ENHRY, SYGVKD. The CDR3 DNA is TGTGCCATCAGTGTGGACACACTCGAGCAGTACTTC. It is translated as CAISVDTLEQYF.

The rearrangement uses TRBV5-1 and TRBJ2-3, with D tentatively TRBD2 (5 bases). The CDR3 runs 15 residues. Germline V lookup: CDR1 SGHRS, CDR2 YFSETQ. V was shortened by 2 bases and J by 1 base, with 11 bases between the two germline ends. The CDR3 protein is CASSFSGSGTDTQYF. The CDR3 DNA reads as TGCGCCAGCAGCTTTTCGGGGAGCGGCACAGATACGCAGTATTTT.

CDR3 sequence reads: CASHSSPTGELFF. For the CDR3, the DNA is TGTGCCAGTCACTCATCACCTACCGGGGAGCTGTTTTTT. The genes are TRBV19 and TRBJ2-2; D remains ambiguous. CDR3 size: 13 residues. CDR1 and CDR2 from the germline V gene are LNHDA and SQIVND (reference sequence). The ends were cut back, 8 bases at V and 5 bases at J, with 12 bases in the middle.

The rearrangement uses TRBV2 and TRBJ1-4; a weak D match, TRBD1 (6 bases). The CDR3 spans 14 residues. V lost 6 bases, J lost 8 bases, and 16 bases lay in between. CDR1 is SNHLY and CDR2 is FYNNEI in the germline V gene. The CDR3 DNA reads TGTGCCAGCAGGGGAGACAGGCTTAACGAAAAACTGTTTTTT. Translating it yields CASRGDRLNEKLFF.

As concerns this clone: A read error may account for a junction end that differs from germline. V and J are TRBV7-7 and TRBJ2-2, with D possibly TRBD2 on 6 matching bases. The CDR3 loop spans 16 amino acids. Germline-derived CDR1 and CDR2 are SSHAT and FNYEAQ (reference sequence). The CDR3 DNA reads TGTGCTAGCAGCTTAGAGGTTAGCGGATACACCGGGGAGCTGTTTTTT. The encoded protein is CASSLEVSGYTGELFF.

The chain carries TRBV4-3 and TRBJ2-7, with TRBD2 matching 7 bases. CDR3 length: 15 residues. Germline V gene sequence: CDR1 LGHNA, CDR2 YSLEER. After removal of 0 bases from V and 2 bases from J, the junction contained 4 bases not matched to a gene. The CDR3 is CASSQEGGSPYEQYF. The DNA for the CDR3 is TGCGCCAGCAGCCAAGAGGGGGGGAGCCCCTACGAGCAGTACTTC.

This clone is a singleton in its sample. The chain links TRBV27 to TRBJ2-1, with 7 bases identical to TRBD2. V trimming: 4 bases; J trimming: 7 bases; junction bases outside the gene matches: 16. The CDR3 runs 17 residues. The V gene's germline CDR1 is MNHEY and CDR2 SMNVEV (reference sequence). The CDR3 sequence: CASSSPKGGGSVNEQFF. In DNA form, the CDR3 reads TGTGCCAGCAGTTCCCCGAAGGGAGGCGGGAGTGTAAATGAGCAGTTCTTC.

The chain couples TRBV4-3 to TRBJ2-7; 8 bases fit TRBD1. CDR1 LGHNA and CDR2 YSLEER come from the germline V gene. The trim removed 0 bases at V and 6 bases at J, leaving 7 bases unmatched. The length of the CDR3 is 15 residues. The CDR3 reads CASSQETRGRSEQYF. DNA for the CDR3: TGCGCCAGCAGCCAAGAGACCAGGGGGCGTAGCGAGCAGTACTTC.

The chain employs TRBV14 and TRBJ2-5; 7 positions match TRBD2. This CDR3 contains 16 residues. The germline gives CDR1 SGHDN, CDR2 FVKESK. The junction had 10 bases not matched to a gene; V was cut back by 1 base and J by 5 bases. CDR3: CASSQGASGGGETQYF. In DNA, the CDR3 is TGTGCCAGCAGCCAAGGAGCTAGCGGAGGAGGGGAGACCCAGTACTTC.

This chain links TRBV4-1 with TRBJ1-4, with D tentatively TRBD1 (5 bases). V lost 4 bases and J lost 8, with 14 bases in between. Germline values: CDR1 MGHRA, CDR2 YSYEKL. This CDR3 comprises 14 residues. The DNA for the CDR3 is TGCGCCAGCAGCCTCTGGGGGGTAGGCGAAAAACTGTTTTTT. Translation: CASSLWGVGEKLFF.

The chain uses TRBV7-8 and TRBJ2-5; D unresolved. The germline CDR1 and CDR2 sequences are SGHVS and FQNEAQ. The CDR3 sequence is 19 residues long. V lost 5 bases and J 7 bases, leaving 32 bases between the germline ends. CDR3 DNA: TGTGCCAGCAGCCTTAGTCCTGAGGCCGTTAGTTTACCGCGTAGGACCCAGTACTTC. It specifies CASSLSPEAVSLPRRTQYF.

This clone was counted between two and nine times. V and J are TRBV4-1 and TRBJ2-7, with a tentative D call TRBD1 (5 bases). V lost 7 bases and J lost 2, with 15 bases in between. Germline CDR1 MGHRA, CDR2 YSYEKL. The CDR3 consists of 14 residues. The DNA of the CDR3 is TGCGCCAGCAAAAGGGGTTGGATGGCCTACGAGCAGTACTTC. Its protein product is CASKRGWMAYEQYF.

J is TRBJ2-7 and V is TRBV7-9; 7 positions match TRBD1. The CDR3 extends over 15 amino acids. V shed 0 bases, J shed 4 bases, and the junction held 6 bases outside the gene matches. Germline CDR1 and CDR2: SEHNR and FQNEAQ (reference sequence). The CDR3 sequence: CASSLARDSYYEQYF. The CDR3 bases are TGTGCCAGCAGCTTAGCCCGGGACAGTTATTACGAGCAGTACTTC.